The subject of this entry is one T cell receptor (beta chain). This sample is drawn from a study of blood T cell repertoires in COVID-19. Study as a whole: Whether acute or convalescent, the COVID-19 samples came from the United States, Italy and Spain. Sample material is recorded as cDNA or gDNA derived from T cells, B-cell-depleted T cells, or PBMCs.

Original methodology: It was from reference gene primer amplification that nucleated cell counts were estimated. Sequencing used immunoSEQ multiplex PCR; TCRdb keeps in-frame clones, though not all of them. The D gene and trimming were derived from the DNA, and the V and J assignments and clone size from that table. The sample contains fewer than 300,000 clones, 86% of which appear only once. This CDR3 spans 17 amino acids. V shed 2 bases and J shed 3 bases, with 19 bases lying between them. Germline CDR1 is SGHNT and CDR2 is YYREEE (reference sequence). Sequencing input: peripheral blood. This clonotype was sampled from a man aged 35-49 years who had recovered from COVID-19. The chain uses TRBV5-4 and TRBJ2-3; D gene unclear. The DNA of the CDR3 is TGTGCCAGCAGCTTAGATTATAACCTTCCGGAGACAGATACGCAGTATTTT. It translates to CASSLDYNLPETDTQYF. Full variable domain (remainder filled in from reference TRBV5-4 and TRBJ2-3): ETGVTQSPTHLIKTRGQQVTLRCSSQSGHNTVSWYQQALGQGPQFIFQYYREEENGRGNFPPRFSGLQFPNYSSELNVNALELDDSALYLCASSLDYNLPETDTQYFGPGTRLTVL.